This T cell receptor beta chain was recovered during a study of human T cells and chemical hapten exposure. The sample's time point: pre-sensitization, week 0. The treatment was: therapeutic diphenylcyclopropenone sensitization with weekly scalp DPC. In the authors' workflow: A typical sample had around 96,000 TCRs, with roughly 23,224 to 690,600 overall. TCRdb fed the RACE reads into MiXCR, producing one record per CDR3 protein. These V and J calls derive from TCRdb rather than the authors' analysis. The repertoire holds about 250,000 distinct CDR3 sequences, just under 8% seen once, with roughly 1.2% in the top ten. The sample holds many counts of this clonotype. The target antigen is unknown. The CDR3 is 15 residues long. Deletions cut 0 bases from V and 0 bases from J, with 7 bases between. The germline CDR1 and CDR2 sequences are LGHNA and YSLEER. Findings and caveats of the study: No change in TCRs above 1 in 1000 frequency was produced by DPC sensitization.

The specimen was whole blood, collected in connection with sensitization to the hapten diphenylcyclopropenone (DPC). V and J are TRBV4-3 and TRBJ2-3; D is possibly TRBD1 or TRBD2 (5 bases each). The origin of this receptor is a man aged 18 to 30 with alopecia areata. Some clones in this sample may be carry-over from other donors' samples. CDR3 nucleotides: TGCGCCAGCAGCCAAGACAGGGAGAGCACAGATACGCAGTATTTT. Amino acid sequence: CASSQDRESTDTQYF.